This TCR beta chain was recovered during a study of human T cells and chemical hapten exposure. As originally analysed: The number of TCRs in each sample had a median of approximately 99,000 and spanned about 23,224 to 690,600. TCRdb recomputed calls from the RACE reads with MiXCR, one row per CDR3 protein. These V and J calls are TCRdb output, not the study's own analysis. The sample includes 70,000 to 90,000 distinct CDR3 sequences, roughly a tenth of them seen just once. This clonotype has only a few counts. Trimming took 6 bases from V and 5 from J, leaving 15 bases between them. This CDR3 comprises 14 residues. Germline CDR1 is SNHLY and CDR2 is FYNNEI. The time point is: patch test 3, about 24 weeks after DPC sensitization. Specified treatment: therapeutic diphenylcyclopropenone sensitization with weekly scalp DPC. Total RNA was isolated from unfractionated whole blood.

This sequence was found in a woman aged 45-65 years with alopecia areata. Some clones in this sample may be carry-over from other donors' samples. The chain joins TRBV2 to TRBJ2-3; a possible D gene is TRBD1 (7 bases). Sequencing was performed on whole blood, taken in connection with sensitization to the hapten diphenylcyclopropenone (DPC). The CDR3 reads CASRPSGGIDTQYF. CDR3 nucleotides: TGTGCCAGCAGACCTTCAGGGGGGATAGATACGCAGTATTTT.